This TCR beta chain came from a study of identical twins. This clonotype was seen at least ten times. CDR1 and CDR2 (germline): SGHRS, YFSETQ. CDR3 length: 13 residues. Trimming took off 7 bases at V and 0 bases at J, with 11 bases between the two ends. From the 5' RACE reads, TCRdb called clonotypes with MiXCR, one entry per CDR3 protein. The sample holds around 280,000 distinct CDR3 sequences; more than 6.5% are singletons and the top ten take less than 2.5%. In every case, the donor was a healthy Caucasian. These sequences were also reported in another study, on yellow fever vaccine responses in identical twins.

J is TRBJ2-7 and V is TRBV5-1, with unresolved D. The TCR originated in a woman aged 18-29 years in good health. Sequenced material: memory (CD45RO+) T cells sorted from blood. CDR3 DNA: TGCGCCAGCTCTGAGCATCCCTCCTACGAGCAGTACTTC. Its protein product is CASSEHPSYEQYF.